This T cell receptor beta chain was sequenced in a study of cytomegalovirus exposure and HLA in healthy donors. Study background: Samples from HLA-typed donors yielded about 85 million unique TCRs in an early data release.

Study-wide results and limits: No immune exposure information besides CMV serostatus was available.

To note about this clone: Its antigen remains unidentified.

Researchers ran the PCR with 60 Vbeta and 13 Jbeta primers. The repertoire was sequenced with immunoSEQ multiplex PCR; TCRdb's copy has only in-frame clones and lacks some. The sample carries 150,000 or so clones, about 75% recorded once. This CDR3 spans 14 amino acids. V was cut by 3 bases and J by 7 bases, with 13 bases left in between. Looked up from germline, CDR1 is KGHSH and CDR2 is LQKENI. This TCR came from a female donor in good health and CMV-seronegative. Sequenced: PBMCs. V usage is TRBV18 and J usage is TRBJ1-5; TRBD1 might be the D (5 bases). CDR3 protein: CASSPAGNSQPQHF. For the CDR3, the DNA is TGTGCCAGCTCACCGGCAGGGAATAGCCAGCCCCAGCATTTT.